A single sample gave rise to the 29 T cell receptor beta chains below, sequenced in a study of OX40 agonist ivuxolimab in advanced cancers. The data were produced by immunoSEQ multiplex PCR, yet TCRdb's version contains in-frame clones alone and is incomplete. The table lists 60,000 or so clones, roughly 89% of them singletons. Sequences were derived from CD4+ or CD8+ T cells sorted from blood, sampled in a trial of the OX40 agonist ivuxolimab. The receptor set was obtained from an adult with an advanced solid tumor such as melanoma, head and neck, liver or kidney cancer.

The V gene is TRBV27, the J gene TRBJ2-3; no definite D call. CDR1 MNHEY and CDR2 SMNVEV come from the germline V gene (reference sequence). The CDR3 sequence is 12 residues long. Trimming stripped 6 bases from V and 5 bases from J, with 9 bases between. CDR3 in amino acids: CASSLGGDTQYF. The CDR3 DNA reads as TGTGCCAGCAGCCTGGGCGGAGATACGCAGTATTTT.

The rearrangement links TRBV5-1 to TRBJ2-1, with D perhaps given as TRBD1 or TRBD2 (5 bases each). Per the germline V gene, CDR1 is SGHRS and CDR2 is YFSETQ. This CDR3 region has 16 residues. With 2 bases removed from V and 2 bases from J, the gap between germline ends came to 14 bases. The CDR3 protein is CASSFGGPVAYNEQFF. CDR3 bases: TGCGCCAGCAGCTTTGGGGGACCAGTGGCCTACAATGAGCAGTTCTTC.

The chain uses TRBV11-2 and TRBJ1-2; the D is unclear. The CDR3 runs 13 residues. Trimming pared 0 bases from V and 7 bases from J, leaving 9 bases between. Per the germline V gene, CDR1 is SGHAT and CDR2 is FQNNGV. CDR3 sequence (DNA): TGTGCCAGCAGCTTAGAACGTGACTTTGGCTACACCTTC. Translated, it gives CASSLERDFGYTF.

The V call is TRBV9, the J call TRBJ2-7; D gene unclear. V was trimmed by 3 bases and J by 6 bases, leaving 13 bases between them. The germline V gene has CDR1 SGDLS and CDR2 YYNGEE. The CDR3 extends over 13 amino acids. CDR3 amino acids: CASSGPGTGEQYF. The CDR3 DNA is TGTGCCAGCAGCGGACCAGGAACGGGCGAGCAGTACTTC. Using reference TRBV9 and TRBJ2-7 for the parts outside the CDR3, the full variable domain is DSGVTQTPKHLITATGQRVTLRCSPRSGDLSVYWYQQSLDQGLQFLIQYYNGEERAKGNILERFSAQQFPDLHSELNLSSLELGDSALYFCASSGPGTGEQYFGPGTRLTVT.

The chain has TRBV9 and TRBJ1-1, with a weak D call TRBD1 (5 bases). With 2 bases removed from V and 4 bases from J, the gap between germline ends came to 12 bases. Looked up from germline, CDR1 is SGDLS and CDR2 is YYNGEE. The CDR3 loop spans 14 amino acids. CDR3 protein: CASSVGGELTEAFF. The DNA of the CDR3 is TGTGCCAGCAGCGTTGGGGGTGAACTCACTGAAGCTTTCTTT. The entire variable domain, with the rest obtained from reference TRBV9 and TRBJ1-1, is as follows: DSGVTQTPKHLITATGQRVTLRCSPRSGDLSVYWYQQSLDQGLQFLIQYYNGEERAKGNILERFSAQQFPDLHSELNLSSLELGDSALYFCASSVGGELTEAFFGQGTRLTVV.

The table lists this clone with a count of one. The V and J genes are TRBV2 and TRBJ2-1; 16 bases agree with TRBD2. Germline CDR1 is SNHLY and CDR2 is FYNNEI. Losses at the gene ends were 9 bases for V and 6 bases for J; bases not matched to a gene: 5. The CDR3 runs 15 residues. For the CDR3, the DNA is TGTGCCAGTGGGACTAGCGGGAGGGCCCTCAATGAGCAGTTCTTC. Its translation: CASGTSGRALNEQFF.

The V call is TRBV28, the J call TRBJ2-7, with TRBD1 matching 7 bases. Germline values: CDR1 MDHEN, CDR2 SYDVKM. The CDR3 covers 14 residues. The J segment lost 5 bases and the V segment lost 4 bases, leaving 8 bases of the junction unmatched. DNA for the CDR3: TGTGCCAGCAGTTCCTACAGGGGCGGGCACGAGCAGTACTTC. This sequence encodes CASSSYRGGHEQYF.

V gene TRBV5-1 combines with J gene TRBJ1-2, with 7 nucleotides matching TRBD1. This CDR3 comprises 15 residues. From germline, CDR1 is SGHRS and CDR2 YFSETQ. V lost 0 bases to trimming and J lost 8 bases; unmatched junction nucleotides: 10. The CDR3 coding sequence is TGCGCCAGCAGCTTGGCTACCCGGACAGGTCGGGGCTACACCTTC. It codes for CASSLATRTGRGYTF.

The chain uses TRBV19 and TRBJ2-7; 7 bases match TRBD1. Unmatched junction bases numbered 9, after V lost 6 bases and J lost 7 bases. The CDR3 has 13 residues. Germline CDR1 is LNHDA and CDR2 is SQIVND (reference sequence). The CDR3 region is CASSSRQGGEQYF. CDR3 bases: TGTGCCAGTAGCTCCCGACAGGGCGGAGAGCAGTACTTC.

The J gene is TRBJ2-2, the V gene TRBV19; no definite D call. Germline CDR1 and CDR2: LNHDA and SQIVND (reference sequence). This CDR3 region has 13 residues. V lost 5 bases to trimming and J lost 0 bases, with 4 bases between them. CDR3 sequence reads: CASSDPNTGELFF. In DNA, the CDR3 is TGTGCCAGTAGTGATCCGAACACCGGGGAGCTGTTTTTT.

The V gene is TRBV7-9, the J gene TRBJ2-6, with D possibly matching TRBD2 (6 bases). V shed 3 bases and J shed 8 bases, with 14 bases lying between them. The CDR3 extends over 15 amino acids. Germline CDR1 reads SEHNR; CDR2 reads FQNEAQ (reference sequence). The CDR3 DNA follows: TGTGCCAGCAGCTTTCAGCGGGCAGGGACCAACGTCCTGACTTTC. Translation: CASSFQRAGTNVLTF.

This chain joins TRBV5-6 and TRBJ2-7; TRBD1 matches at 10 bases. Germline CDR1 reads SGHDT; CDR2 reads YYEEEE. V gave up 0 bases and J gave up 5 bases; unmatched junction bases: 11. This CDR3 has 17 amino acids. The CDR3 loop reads CASSLAGQGVLFNEQYF. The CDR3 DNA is TGTGCCAGCAGCTTGGCCGGACAGGGGGTCCTTTTCAACGAGCAGTACTTC.

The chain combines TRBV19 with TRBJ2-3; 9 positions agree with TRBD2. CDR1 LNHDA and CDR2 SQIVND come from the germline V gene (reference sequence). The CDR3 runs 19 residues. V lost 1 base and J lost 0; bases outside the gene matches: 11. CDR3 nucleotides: TGTGCCAGTAGTATAGGCCCCTTCCTGACTAGCGGCAGCACAGATACGCAGTATTTT. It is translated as CASSIGPFLTSGSTDTQYF.

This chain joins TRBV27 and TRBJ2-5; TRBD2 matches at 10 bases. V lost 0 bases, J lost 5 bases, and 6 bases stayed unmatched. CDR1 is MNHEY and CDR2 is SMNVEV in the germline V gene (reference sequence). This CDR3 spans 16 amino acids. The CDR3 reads CASSLSPSGGFETQYF. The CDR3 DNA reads TGTGCCAGCAGTTTATCGCCTAGCGGGGGTTTCGAGACCCAGTACTTC.

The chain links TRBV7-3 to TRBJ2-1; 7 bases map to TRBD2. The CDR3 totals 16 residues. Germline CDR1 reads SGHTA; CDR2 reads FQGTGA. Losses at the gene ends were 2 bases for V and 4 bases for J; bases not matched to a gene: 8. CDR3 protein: CASSLGAGAQYNEQFF. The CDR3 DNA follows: TGTGCCAGCAGCTTAGGGGCGGGAGCCCAGTACAATGAGCAGTTCTTC.

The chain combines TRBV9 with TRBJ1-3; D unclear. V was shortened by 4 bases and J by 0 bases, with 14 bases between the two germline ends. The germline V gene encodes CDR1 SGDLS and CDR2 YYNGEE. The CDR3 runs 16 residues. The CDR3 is CASSSGGTYSGNTIYF. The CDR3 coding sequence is TGTGCCAGCAGCTCAGGCGGCACCTACTCTGGAAACACCATATATTTT. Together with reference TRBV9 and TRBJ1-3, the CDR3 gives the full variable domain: DSGVTQTPKHLITATGQRVTLRCSPRSGDLSVYWYQQSLDQGLQFLIQYYNGEERAKGNILERFSAQQFPDLHSELNLSSLELGDSALYFCASSSGGTYSGNTIYFGEGSWLTVV.

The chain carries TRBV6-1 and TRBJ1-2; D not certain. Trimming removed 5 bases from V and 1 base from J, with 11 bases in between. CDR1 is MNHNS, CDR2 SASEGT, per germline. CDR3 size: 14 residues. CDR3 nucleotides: TGTGCCAGCAGTCCGCGGATGGATAACTATGGCTACACCTTC. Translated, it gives CASSPRMDNYGYTF.

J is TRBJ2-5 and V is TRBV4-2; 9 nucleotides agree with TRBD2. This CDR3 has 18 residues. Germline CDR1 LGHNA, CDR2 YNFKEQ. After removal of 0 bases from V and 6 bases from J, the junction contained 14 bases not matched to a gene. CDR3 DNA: TGTGCCAGCAGCCAAGATATCTCGGGCAGCGGGGGGCCGCAGACCCAGTACTTC. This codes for CASSQDISGSGGPQTQYF.

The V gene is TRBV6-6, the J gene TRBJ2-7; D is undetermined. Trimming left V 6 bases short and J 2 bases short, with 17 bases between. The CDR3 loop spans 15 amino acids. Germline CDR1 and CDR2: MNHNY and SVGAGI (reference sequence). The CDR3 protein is CASRSWSGETYEQYF. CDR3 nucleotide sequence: TGTGCCAGCAGGTCCTGGTCGGGCGAAACCTACGAGCAGTACTTC.

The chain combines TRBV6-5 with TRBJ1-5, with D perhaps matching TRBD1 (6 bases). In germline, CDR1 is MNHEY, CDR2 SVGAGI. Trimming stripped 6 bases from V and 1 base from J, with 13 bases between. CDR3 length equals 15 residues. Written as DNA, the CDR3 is TGTGCCAGCAGCCAAGACAGGTTAAGCAATCAGCCCCAGCATTTT. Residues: CASSQDRLSNQPQHF.

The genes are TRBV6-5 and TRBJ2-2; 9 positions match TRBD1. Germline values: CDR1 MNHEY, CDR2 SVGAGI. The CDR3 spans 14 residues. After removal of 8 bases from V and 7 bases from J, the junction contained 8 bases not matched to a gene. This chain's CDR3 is CASSRTGDSGELFF. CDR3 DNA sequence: TGTGCCAGCTCCAGGACAGGGGACAGCGGGGAGCTGTTTTTT.

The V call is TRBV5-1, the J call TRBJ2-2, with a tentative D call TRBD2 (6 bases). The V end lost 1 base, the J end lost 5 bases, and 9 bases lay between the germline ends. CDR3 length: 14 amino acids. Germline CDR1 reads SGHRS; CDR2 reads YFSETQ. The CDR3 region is CASSLPSETGELFF. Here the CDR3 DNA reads TGCGCCAGCAGCTTGCCTAGCGAGACCGGGGAGCTGTTTTTT.

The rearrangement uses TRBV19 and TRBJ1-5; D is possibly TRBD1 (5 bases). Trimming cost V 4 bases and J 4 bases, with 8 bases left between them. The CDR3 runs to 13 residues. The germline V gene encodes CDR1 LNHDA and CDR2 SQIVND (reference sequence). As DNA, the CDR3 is TGTGCCAGTAGTACGGGGGGGAATCAGCCCCAGCATTTT. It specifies CASSTGGNQPQHF.

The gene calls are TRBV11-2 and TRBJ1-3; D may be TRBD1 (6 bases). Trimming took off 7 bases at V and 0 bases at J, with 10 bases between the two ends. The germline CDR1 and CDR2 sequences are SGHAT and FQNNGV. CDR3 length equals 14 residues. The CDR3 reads CASMQGFSGNTIYF. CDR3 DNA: TGTGCCAGCATGCAGGGGTTCTCTGGAAACACCATATATTTT.

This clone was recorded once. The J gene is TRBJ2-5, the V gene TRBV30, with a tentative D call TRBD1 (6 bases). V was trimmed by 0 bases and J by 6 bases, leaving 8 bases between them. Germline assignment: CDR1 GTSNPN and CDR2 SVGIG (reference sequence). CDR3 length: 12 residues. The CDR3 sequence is CAWSVQGKTQYF. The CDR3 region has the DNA TGTGCCTGGAGTGTTCAGGGGAAGACCCAGTACTTC.

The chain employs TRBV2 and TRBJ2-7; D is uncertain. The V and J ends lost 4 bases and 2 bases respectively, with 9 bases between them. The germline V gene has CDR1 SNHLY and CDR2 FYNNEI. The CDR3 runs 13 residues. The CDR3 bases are TGTGCCAGCAGTGCTGGCGGAGCCTACGAGCAGTACTTC. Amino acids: CASSAGGAYEQYF.

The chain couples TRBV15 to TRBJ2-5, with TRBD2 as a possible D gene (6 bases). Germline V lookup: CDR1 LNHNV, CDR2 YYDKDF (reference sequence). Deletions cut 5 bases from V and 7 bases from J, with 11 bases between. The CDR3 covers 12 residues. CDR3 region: CATSAEGLTQYF. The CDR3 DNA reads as TGTGCCACCAGCGCAGAGGGACTGACCCAGTACTTC.

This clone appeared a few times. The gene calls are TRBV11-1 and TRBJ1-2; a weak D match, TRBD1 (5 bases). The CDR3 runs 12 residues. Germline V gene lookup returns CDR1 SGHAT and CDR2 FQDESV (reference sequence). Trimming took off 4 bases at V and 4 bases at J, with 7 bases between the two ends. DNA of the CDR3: TGTGCCAGCAGCTCAACAGGCTATGGCTACACCTTC. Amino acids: CASSSTGYGYTF.

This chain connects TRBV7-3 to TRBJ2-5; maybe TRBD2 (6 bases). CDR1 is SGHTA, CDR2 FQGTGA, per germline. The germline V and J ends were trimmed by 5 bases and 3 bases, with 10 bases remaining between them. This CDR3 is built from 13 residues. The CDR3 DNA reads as TGTGCCAGCAGCCCAGGAGGGAAAGAGACCCAGTACTTC. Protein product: CASSPGGKETQYF.